The TCR beta chain described here comes from a study of blood T cells in healthy people across ages. Next came a second PCR, run for about 7 to 12 cycles, which used a sample-barcoded 5' primer along with a J-beta primer mix. In TCRdb, the 5' RACE reads were re-called with MiXCR into one record per CDR3 protein. Altogether 750,000 to 950,000 distinct CDR3 sequences are present, 53% being singletons, with the ten largest covering about two fifths. CDR1 is LGHNA, CDR2 YNFKEQ, per germline. Trimming pared 6 bases from V and 4 bases from J, leaving 12 bases between. CDR3 size: 13 residues. Healthy Caucasian individuals from Russia aged 6 to 90 were enrolled as donors. This clonotype was counted a single time. No antigen is known for it. Broader study findings: Not knowing donor CMV status may have confounded expanded clonotype changes.

This rearrangement joins TRBV4-2 to TRBJ1-1; no clear D. Sequencing input: blood. The source of this sequence is a man older than 75 in good health. The CDR3 sequence is CASRAVGFTEAFF. CDR3 DNA: TGTGCCAGCAGGGCGGTTGGTTTCACTGAAGCTTTCTTT.